A single sample is the source of the 14 T cell receptor beta chains below, sequenced in a study of blood T cell repertoires in COVID-19. Data came from immunoSEQ multiplex PCR; TCRdb stores just in-frame clones and leaves some out. Among about 240,000 clones, around four fifths were seen once, and the ten largest hold around 11%. Sequenced material: peripheral blood. The receptors shown here come from a woman aged 55 to 70 with active or convalescent COVID-19.

The chain has TRBV9 and TRBJ2-3; D is perhaps TRBD2 (7 bases). V gave up 3 bases and J gave up 4 bases, with 18 bases separating them. Germline V gene sequence: CDR1 SGDLS, CDR2 YYNGEE. The CDR3 runs to 16 residues. CDR3 coding DNA: TGTGCCAGCAGCGGGCGTTATGGGGGGGGCGCAGATACGCAGTATTTT. Translated: CASSGRYGGGADTQYF.

The chain carries TRBV27 and TRBJ1-1; the D gene is possibly TRBD1 (6 bases). The CDR3 runs to 15 residues. CDR1 MNHEY and CDR2 SMNVEV come from the germline V gene (reference sequence). Trimming left V 2 bases short and J 4 bases short, with 14 bases between. In DNA, the CDR3 is TGTGCCAGCAGTTTAATTGTCAGGGGTGGCACTGAAGCTTTCTTT. Amino acid sequence: CASSLIVRGGTEAFF.

This chain links TRBV11-1 with TRBJ2-2, with 7 positions matching TRBD1. Germline CDR1 and CDR2: SGHAT and FQDESV (reference sequence). Trimming removed 4 bases from V and 4 bases from J; junction bases left unmatched: 6. This CDR3 spans 15 amino acids. The CDR3 nucleotides are TGTGCCAGCAGCTCTGGACAGGCAATCACCGGGGAGCTGTTTTTT. This translates into CASSSGQAITGELFF.

This rearrangement joins TRBV2 to TRBJ1-1; TRBD1 might be the D (5 bases). This CDR3 contains 13 residues. Germline lookup yields CDR1 SNHLY and CDR2 FYNNEI. V lost 6 bases and J 3 bases, leaving 11 bases between the germline ends. DNA for the CDR3: TGTGCCAGCAGGTACGACAGATACACTGAAGCTTTCTTT. Its protein is CASRYDRYTEAFF. Supplemented by reference TRBV2 and TRBJ1-1, the full variable domain reads EPEVTQTPSHQVTQMGQEVILRCVPISNHLYFYWYRQILGQKVEFLVSFYNNEISEKSEIFDDQFSVERPDGSNFTLKIRSTKLEDSAMYFCASRYDRYTEAFFGQGTRLTVV.

The genes are TRBV14 and TRBJ2-7; 9 bases match TRBD1. CDR3 size: 16 residues. With 2 bases clipped from V and 7 bases from J, the junction kept 12 bases outside the gene matches. CDR1 is SGHDN and CDR2 is FVKESK in the germline V gene. The CDR3 is CASSQTLGQGSWEQYF. For the CDR3, the DNA is TGTGCCAGCAGCCAAACGTTGGGACAGGGCTCGTGGGAGCAGTACTTC. Supplemented by reference TRBV14 and TRBJ2-7, the full variable domain reads EAGVTQFPSHSVIEKGQTVTLRCDPISGHDNLYWYRRVMGKEIKFLLHFVKESKQDESGMPNNRFLAERTGGTYSTLKVQPAELEDSGVYFCASSQTLGQGSWEQYFGPGTRLTVT.

The V call is TRBV4-3, the J call TRBJ1-6; D possibly corresponds to TRBD1 (5 bases). The CDR3 covers 18 residues. Germline CDR1 reads LGHNA; CDR2 reads YSLEER. Trimming removed 0 bases at V and 8 bases at J, with 20 bases between. The CDR3 coding sequence is TGCGCCAGCAGCCAAGATGCCCCTGGCACGTGGGGGGATTCACCCCTCCACTTT. It translates to CASSQDAPGTWGDSPLHF.

The V and J genes are TRBV7-2 and TRBJ1-1, with D unclear. Between the trimmed V and J ends, which lost 0 bases and 4 bases, there was a span of 9 bases. The CDR3 spans 14 residues. Germline values: CDR1 SGHTA, CDR2 FQGNSA. The CDR3 DNA reads TGTGCCAGCAGCTTAGCGCGTCCTGGCACTGAAGCTTTCTTT. It encodes CASSLARPGTEAFF.

There are a few counts of this clone. V and J are TRBV30 and TRBJ2-5; 8 nucleotides match TRBD1. After removal of 4 bases from V and 5 bases from J, the junction contained 9 bases not matched to a gene. The CDR3 spans 14 residues. In germline, CDR1 is GTSNPN, CDR2 SVGIG (reference sequence). The CDR3 bases are TGTGCCTGGACGGACAGGGTTGCCGCGGAGACCCAGTACTTC. Encoded protein: CAWTDRVAAETQYF. The full variable domain, its missing parts supplied by reference TRBV30 and TRBJ2-5, is SQTIHQWPATLVQPVGSPLSLECTVEGTSNPNLYWYRQAAGRGLQLLFYSVGIGQISSEVPQNLSASRPQDRQFILSSKKLLLSDSGFYLCAWTDRVAAETQYFGPGTRLLVL.

The chain carries TRBV5-4 and TRBJ2-7, with D perhaps TRBD1 (8 bases). With 4 bases removed from V and 7 bases from J, the gap between germline ends came to 24 bases. Germline CDR1 and CDR2: SGHNT and YYREEE (reference sequence). The CDR3 totals 16 residues. The CDR3 protein is CASSLYRGGNGWEQYF. For the CDR3, the DNA is TGTGCCAGCAGCCTATACAGGGGGGGAAACGGTTGGGAGCAGTACTTC.

The genes are TRBV5-4 and TRBJ2-7; D is possibly TRBD1 (5 bases). Germline loops: CDR1 SGHNT, CDR2 YYREEE (reference sequence). V lost 4 bases, J lost 1 base, and 9 bases lay in between. The CDR3 contains 13 residues. The CDR3 loop reads CASSLDTSYEQYF. The CDR3 nucleotides are TGTGCCAGCAGCCTGGACACGTCCTACGAGCAGTACTTC.

This chain links TRBV12-3 or TRBV12-4 with TRBJ2-5, with D possibly TRBD1 on 5 matching bases. The CDR3 has 12 amino acids. Trimming removed 8 bases at V and 5 bases at J, with 12 bases between. The DNA of the CDR3 is TGTGCCAGCCTCGGGCAGGGCGAGACCCAGTACTTC. Encoded protein: CASLGQGETQYF.

The genes are TRBV5-6 and TRBJ1-6; 8 bases align to TRBD1. CDR3 size: 16 residues. Trimming cost V 2 bases and J 3 bases; bases outside gene matches: 4. Germline V gene sequence: CDR1 SGHDT, CDR2 YYEEEE. The CDR3 loop reads CASSLDRGNYNSPLHF. DNA for the CDR3: TGTGCCAGCAGCTTAGACAGGGGAAACTATAATTCACCCCTCCACTTT.

This rearrangement joins TRBV7-2 to TRBJ1-2, with D perhaps matching TRBD1 (6 bases). The CDR3 totals 15 residues. V lost 1 base and J 2 bases, leaving 11 bases between the germline ends. CDR1 is SGHTA and CDR2 is FQGNSA in the germline V gene. The CDR3 reads CASSLVNRENYGYTF. CDR3 bases: TGTGCCAGCAGCTTAGTGAACAGGGAGAACTATGGCTACACCTTC.

This rearrangement joins TRBV7-3 to TRBJ1-6; 8 bases are shared with TRBD1. Germline values: CDR1 SGHTA, CDR2 FQGTGA. This CDR3 spans 15 amino acids. V was clipped by 2 bases and J by 8 bases; unmatched bases: 5. The CDR3 loop is CASSLQGADYSPLHF. In DNA form, the CDR3 reads TGTGCCAGCAGCTTACAGGGGGCCGATTATTCACCCCTCCACTTT.